The 9 T cell receptor beta chains in this list originate from one sample, sequenced in a study of T cell changes during pregnancy in multiple sclerosis. Produced via immunoSEQ multiplex PCR; TCRdb's table is partial and in-frame only. The repertoire holds approximately 71,000 clones, roughly 92% seen once, with 2% in the top ten. The input for sequencing was peripheral blood, taken in the second trimester of pregnancy. These receptors came from a female donor with multiple sclerosis, enrolled in a pregnancy study.

The table lists this clone with a count of one. This chain connects TRBV4-2 to TRBJ2-3; 13 bases fit TRBD2. Trimming took 1 base from V and 3 from J; bases not matched to a gene: 7. CDR1 LGHNA and CDR2 YNFKEQ come from the germline V gene. The CDR3 is made up of 18 amino acids. The CDR3, as DNA: TGTGCCAGCAGCCAAGCATGGGGGACTAGCGGGGTAACAGATACGCAGTATTTT. Its translation: CASSQAWGTSGVTDTQYF.

The chain combines TRBV19 with TRBJ2-1; D may be TRBD1 (5 bases). Trimming left V 5 bases short and J 4 bases short, with 18 bases between. Germline loops: CDR1 LNHDA, CDR2 SQIVND (reference sequence). The CDR3 is 16 residues long. DNA of the CDR3: TGTGCCAGTAGTCCCCCCGGCAGGGATGGATACAATGAGCAGTTCTTC. It translates to CASSPPGRDGYNEQFF.

V and J are TRBV19 and TRBJ2-3; a possible D gene is TRBD1 (6 bases). The CDR3 totals 13 residues. Deletions cut 8 bases from V and 2 bases from J, with 11 bases between. Germline CDR1 LNHDA, CDR2 SQIVND (reference sequence). In nucleotides, the CDR3 is TGTGCCAGTGCAGACAGGTACACAGATACGCAGTATTTT. This codes for CASADRYTDTQYF.

The rearrangement links TRBV5-1 to TRBJ2-2; the D gene is possibly TRBD1 (6 bases). V lost 5 bases to trimming and J lost 2 bases, with 13 bases between them. CDR3 length: 15 residues. The V gene's germline CDR1 is SGHRS and CDR2 YFSETQ. CDR3 DNA: TGCGCCAGCAGAACCGGGACACCAAACACCGGGGAGCTGTTTTTT. It is translated as CASRTGTPNTGELFF.

The V call is TRBV10-1, the J call TRBJ1-1; D may be TRBD1 (6 bases). Trimming removed 6 bases at V and 6 bases at J, with 17 bases between. This CDR3 has 14 residues. The germline V gene has CDR1 WNHNN and CDR2 SYGVQD (reference sequence). This CDR3 is CASRPGQPVPEAFF. CDR3 nucleotide sequence: TGCGCCAGCAGACCAGGACAGCCGGTACCTGAAGCTTTCTTT.

In this sample, this clone turned up once. The CDR3 protein is CASSTQTSGSADTQYF. The CDR3 coding sequence is TGTGCCAGCAGTACTCAGACTAGCGGGAGTGCAGATACGCAGTATTTT. The chain couples TRBV28 to TRBJ2-3, with TRBD2 matching over 12 bases. Losses at the gene ends were 5 bases for V and 4 bases for J; bases not matched to a gene: 7. From germline, CDR1 is MDHEN and CDR2 SYDVKM. The CDR3 runs 16 residues.

The chain combines TRBV10-3 with TRBJ1-1, with 8 bases identical to TRBD1. J gave up 0 bases and V 6 bases, and 9 bases lay outside the gene matches. The length of the CDR3 is 16 residues. Germline-derived CDR1 and CDR2 are ENHRY and SYGVKD. CDR3 coding DNA: TGTGCCATCAGGTCAGGGGGCAGCGGGTTGAACACTGAAGCTTTCTTT. Amino acid sequence: CAIRSGGSGLNTEAFF.

The V gene is TRBV7-8, the J gene TRBJ2-7, with 9 bases matching TRBD1. The germline V gene encodes CDR1 SGHVS and CDR2 FQNEAQ. This CDR3 region has 16 residues. The V gene end was trimmed by 6 bases and the J gene end by 4 bases; junction bases not matched to a gene: 13. CDR3 region: CASRNRPGQGPYEQYF. The CDR3 DNA follows: TGTGCCAGCAGAAACCGACCGGGACAGGGACCATACGAGCAGTACTTC.

The rearrangement uses TRBV30 and TRBJ2-5; D may be TRBD2 (5 bases). Germline V lookup: CDR1 GTSNPN, CDR2 SVGIG (reference sequence). The CDR3 length is 13 residues. The V end lost 2 bases, the J end lost 1 base, and 8 bases lay between the germline ends. CDR3 DNA sequence: TGTGCCTGGAGTCTCAGCGGCCAAGAGACCCAGTACTTC. It encodes CAWSLSGQETQYF.